This T cell receptor (beta chain) appears in the sequencing data of a study of cytomegalovirus exposure and HLA in healthy donors. The overall study: The roughly 120 validation repertoires, a later analysis reported, used the same platform as the 666 first-cohort repertoires. Study-wide findings and caveats: Cytomegalovirus status was reportedly diagnosed by the classifier with high sensitivity and specificity. Usually a TCR sequence was rare, but some public TCRs were found in many donors. The authors enumerated roughly 180 TCR beta chains as linked to cytomegalovirus.

This CDR3 comprises 15 residues. V lost 4 bases, J lost 2 bases, and 3 bases stayed unmatched. Germline assignment: CDR1 WNHNN and CDR2 SYGVQD (reference sequence). This table comes from immunoSEQ multiplex PCR, and its TCRdb copy is limited to in-frame clones, with some not included. The sample lists over 150,000 clones; over 85% were seen once. Worth noting for this clone: Its matching antigen is unknown.

The chain links TRBV10-1 to TRBJ2-1; 9 bases fit TRBD2. The sequenced material came from PBMCs. The receptor was derived from a young man in good health and CMV-seropositive. DNA for the CDR3: TGCGCCAGCAGTGTCGGCGGGAGGGCCTACAATGAGCAGTTCTTC. Translation: CASSVGGRAYNEQFF.